This T cell receptor beta chain was captured by sequencing in a study of blood T cell repertoires in COVID-19. Deletions cut 2 bases from V and 7 bases from J, with 12 bases between. Germline assignment: CDR1 MNHEY and CDR2 SVGAGI. This CDR3 is built from 15 residues. This clone was seen only once. TCRdb's copy holds only in-frame clones and misses some; the assay was immunoSEQ multiplex PCR. The profile covers more than 150,000 clones, with around 80% appearing a single time and over 13% taken by the ten largest. This clonotype was obtained from a man aged 60 to 69 who had been exposed to COVID-19. The chain carries TRBV6-5 and TRBJ1-6, with a possible D match to TRBD1 (6 bases). Material for sequencing was PBMCs or T cells enriched from blood (not recorded which). CDR3 region: CASSYAGRGNSPLHF. DNA of the CDR3: TGTGCCAGCAGTTACGCTGGCAGGGGAAATTCACCCCTCCACTTT.